This T cell receptor (beta chain) was found in a study of vaccination effects on CD4 cells after COVID-19. For the study at large: Sequencing was preceded by expansion of antigen-specific CD4+ T cells with viral peptide pools in the ViraFEST assay. Findings of the study overall: By a late point after vaccination, infection- and vaccine-induced clones had shrunk markedly through clonal contraction.

Once cultured for roughly 10 days, the cells underwent separation to obtain CD4+ T cells. Testing of the vaccine recipients showed negative nucleocapsid antibodies and no prior SARS-CoV-2 infection. Profiling relied on immunoSEQ multiplex PCR, and the TCRdb table lists in-frame clones only, not all of them. The top ten hold over 2% of the sample, which has 70,000 or so clones, approximately 80% seen once. With 1 base removed from V and 4 bases from J, the gap between germline ends came to 5 bases. CDR3 length equals 13 residues. Germline values: CDR1 SGHTA, CDR2 FQGNSA. Comment on this clone: Antigen unknown.

The input for sequencing was CD4+ T cells from PBMCs cultured without peptide, taken before COVID-19 vaccination. V gene TRBV7-2 combines with J gene TRBJ1-5; D is unclear. This TCR derives from a human donor who received a COVID-19 vaccine. CDR3 loop: CASSLDRNQPQHF. The DNA for the CDR3 is TGTGCCAGCAGCTTAGATAGGAATCAGCCCCAGCATTTT.